The T cell receptor beta chain under discussion was sequenced for a study of shared clonotypes between healthy human individuals. Study information: Each donor's CD8 memory used one plate, CD8 naive two, each CD4 subset three.

V was pared by 6 bases and J by 5 bases, with 7 bases of the junction left unmatched. Germline CDR1 reads MNHNY; CDR2 reads SVGAGI (reference sequence). CDR3 length equals 15 residues. This clone turned up a few times. Other nucleotide sequences in the sample specify the same CDR3. Every donor was a Caucasian adult from Nashville, Tennessee. Sequencing used immunoSEQ multiplex PCR; TCRdb keeps in-frame clones, though not all of them. Among about 710,000 clones listed, approximately 72% were seen once. Sequences were obtained from memory CD4+ T cells sorted from blood. Specified subset: CD45RA-negative fraction. The V call is TRBV6-6, the J call TRBJ2-7; the match to TRBD2 covers 13 bases. This receptor was taken from a woman aged 25-40 years in good health. The CDR3 spells CASSGTSGRAHEQYF. In nucleotides, the CDR3 is TGTGCCAGCAGCGGTACTAGCGGGAGGGCCCACGAGCAGTACTTC.